The 2 T cell receptor beta chains given below trace back to one sample, sequenced in a study of blood T cell repertoires in COVID-19. Here immunoSEQ multiplex PCR was the method, and the copy in TCRdb shows in-frame clones only, minus some. The sample holds some 300,000 clones, approximately 84% seen once. Source material: PBMCs or T cells enriched from blood (not recorded which). Receptors originate from a woman under 40 who had recovered from COVID-19.

The chain employs TRBV2 and TRBJ2-5, with D perhaps matching TRBD2 (6 bases). The CDR3 extends over 14 amino acids. Trimming shortened V by 7 bases and J by 2 bases, and 14 bases separated the two germline ends. Germline lookup yields CDR1 SNHLY and CDR2 FYNNEI. The CDR3 sequence is CASKDYPIQETQYF. For the CDR3, the DNA is TGTGCCAGCAAGGACTACCCCATTCAAGAGACCCAGTACTTC.

The rearrangement joins TRBV19 to TRBJ2-1; 8 nucleotides align to TRBD1. Germline lookup yields CDR1 LNHDA and CDR2 SQIVND (reference sequence). J was trimmed by 5 bases and V by 4 bases; bases with no gene match: 4. The CDR3 spans 14 residues. Here the CDR3 DNA reads TGTGCCAGTAGTACCTGGACAGGGAACAATGAGCAGTTCTTC. Its translation is CASSTWTGNNEQFF.